This T cell receptor (beta chain) was sequenced for a study of T-cell reconstitution after alpha-beta-depleted transplantation in children. Overall study results and limits: It was newly produced T cells that mostly accounted for T-cell counts and diversity one year after transplant. Alpha-beta T cells present about two months after transplant were reported to originate from several hundred expanded graft clones. The origin of high day-60 TCRbeta diversity in some patients lay in surviving recipient T cells and thymic progenitors.

This clonotype was seen at least ten times. Its cognate antigen is unknown. The CDR3 has 14 amino acids. V dropped 3 bases and J dropped 3 bases, with 8 bases sitting between them. Unique molecular identifiers were incorporated when the TCRbeta library was constructed. Each CDR3 protein is one row after TCRdb ran MiXCR on the PCR reads. The repertoire holds 440,000 or so distinct CDR3 sequences, with around 46% as singletons. The clonotype was recovered from a girl aged 2 to 9 with aplastic anemia, due to receive a stem cell transplant. The material sequenced was PBMCs, taken before TCRalphabeta/CD19-depleted stem cell transplant. The chain recombines TRBV12-3 or TRBV12-4 with TRBJ2-2, with D possibly matching TRBD1 (5 bases). CDR3 sequence: CASSLDTYTGELFF. In DNA, the CDR3 is TGTGCCAGCAGTTTGGACACCTACACCGGGGAGCTGTTTTTT.